This T cell receptor (beta chain) was captured in a study of somatic mutations in cytotoxic T cells in rheumatoid arthritis. The study's findings and limits: Patients with a largest CD8+ clone exceeding 20% of CD8+ cells numbered about an eighth of the roughly 60.

Isolating CD4+ and CD8+ cells involved positive magnetic bead selection on an AutoMACS. Their purity was then checked by flow cytometry. Per germline, CDR1 MNHNS and CDR2 SASEGT. The CDR3 has 19 amino acids. The V and J ends lost 3 bases and 0 bases, in that order; junction bases with no gene match: 12. Regarding this clone: What it binds is unknown.

Measured with immunoSEQ multiplex PCR; TCRdb has only the in-frame clones, and not every one. The repertoire holds 35,000 to 40,000 clones, with roughly 80% as singletons. The specimen was CD8+ T cells sorted from blood. This receptor was taken from a man aged 40-49 years in good health. The gene calls are TRBV6-1 and TRBJ2-3; TRBD2 matches 10 bases. This CDR3 is CASSDTEREGYLSTDTQYF. In nucleotides, the CDR3 is TGTGCCAGCAGTGATACGGAGCGGGAGGGGTATCTTAGCACAGATACGCAGTATTTT.